The rows below give T cell receptor beta chains drawn from one sample of a study of cytomegalovirus exposure and HLA in healthy donors. The table came from immunoSEQ multiplex PCR; TCRdb's copy has only in-frame clones and leaves some out. The sample has over 150,000 clones; 77% are singletons. Sequencing input: PBMCs. Receptor source: a woman aged 40 to 50 in good health and CMV-seropositive. Each CDR3 is given without its conserved first and last residue. D genes are given only for firm matches.

>TRBJ2-7|TRBV5-5|NA
ASTIYTGSGYEQY
>TRBJ2-3|TRBV7-2|NA
ASSLTPGTDTQY
>TRBJ2-7|TRBV28|NA
ASRRGRNEQY
>TRBJ2-3|TRBV5-4|TRBD1
ASSLPGQTKDTQY
>TRBJ1-1|TRBV5-6|NA
ASSWGRGYTEAF
>TRBJ2-3|TRBV5-4|TRBD2
ASSLPSGGADTQY
>TRBJ2-7|TRBV11-2|NA
ASSLVEGRVINEQY
>TRBJ1-1|TRBV6-6|NA
ASSYRQISTEAF
>TRBJ2-7|TRBV6-5|TRBD2
ASRHGLAGEQY
>TRBJ2-1|TRBV14|TRBD2
ASSQDRGRVAGGHNEQF
>TRBJ1-1|TRBV11-2|NA
ASSLETVYTEAF
>TRBJ1-5|TRBV6-5|NA
ASSYSGEYSNQPQH
>TRBJ1-1|TRBV6-5|NA
ASSYRGGNTEAF
>TRBJ2-7|TRBV10-1|TRBD2
ASSPGLDNEQY
>TRBJ2-3|TRBV2|TRBD2
ASSVSGASTDTQY
>TRBJ1-1|TRBV9|TRBD1
ASSPPGTVHTEAF
>TRBJ1-2|TRBV15|NA
ATSRVLSGEDGYT
>TRBJ2-1|TRBV23-1|NA
ASSHPENEQF
>TRBJ2-7|TRBV5-1|NA
ASSAAGTETYEQY
>TRBJ2-1|TRBV6-5|TRBD2
ASKPGTSGDNEQF
>TRBJ2-7|TRBV25-1|NA
ASSEFPGYEQY
>TRBJ2-5|TRBV7-9|TRBD1
ASSPDRGHETQY
>TRBJ2-5|TRBV9|NA
ASSVSPAEETQY
>TRBJ1-2|TRBV6-1|TRBD1
ASTSGTGHYGYT
>TRBJ1-1|TRBV7-9|TRBD1
ASSRGQGQAF
>TRBJ1-2|TRBV6-6|TRBD1
ASAAQGAIDGYT
>TRBJ2-1|TRBV2|NA
ASSSQGGSYNEQF